The 26 T cell receptor beta chains below all came from one sample that was sequenced in a study of shared clonotypes between healthy human individuals. Clones were sequenced by immunoSEQ multiplex PCR, and TCRdb holds only the in-frame ones, with some missing. Of 2,500,000 or so clones listed, around 90% are singletons. Sequenced: naive CD4+ T cells from PBMCs. As for subset: CD45RA+ positively selected. The receptors shown here come from a man aged 18 to 30 in good health. Some clones in this sample may be carry-over from other donors' samples.

The gene calls are TRBV7-8 and TRBJ2-3, with 7 bases lining up with TRBD2. After removal of 0 bases from V and 1 base from J, the junction contained 7 bases not matched to a gene. The germline CDR1 and CDR2 sequences are SGHVS and FQNEAQ. The CDR3 is made up of 17 amino acids. This chain's CDR3 is CASSLALGSGRTDTQYF. CDR3 in DNA: TGTGCCAGCAGCTTAGCGCTGGGTAGCGGGCGCACAGATACGCAGTATTTT.

As concerns this clone: Distinct nucleotide sequences in the sample also encode this CDR3. The J gene is TRBJ2-5, the V gene TRBV29-1; D ambiguous. With 4 bases removed from V and 4 bases from J, the gap between germline ends came to 10 bases. Per the germline V gene, CDR1 is SQVTM and CDR2 is ANQGSEA. The CDR3 length is 12 residues. This chain's CDR3 is CSVVPGGETQYF. CDR3 sequence (DNA): TGCAGCGTTGTTCCAGGCGGAGAGACCCAGTACTTC.

The CDR3 region is CARQGPGNTEAFF. The CDR3 DNA reads TGTGCCCGCCAGGGGCCCGGGAACACTGAAGCTTTCTTT. This rearrangement joins TRBV7-6 to TRBJ1-1; D might be TRBD1 (6 bases). The CDR3 covers 13 residues. Per germline, CDR1 SGHVS and CDR2 FNYEAQ. Deletions cut 11 bases from V and 1 base from J, with 14 bases between.

The chain joins TRBV13 to TRBJ1-5; D is unresolved. Germline CDR1 reads PRHDT; CDR2 reads FYEKMQ (reference sequence). Trimming took off 3 bases at V and 7 bases at J, with 4 bases between the two ends. This CDR3 comprises 11 residues. CDR3 sequence: CASSFGQPQHF. In DNA form, the CDR3 reads TGTGCCAGCAGCTTTGGGCAGCCCCAGCATTTT.

This clone was observed a single time. J is TRBJ1-5 and V is TRBV5-4, with unresolved D. Germline lookup yields CDR1 SGHNT and CDR2 YYREEE (reference sequence). The V end lost 2 bases, the J end lost 2 bases, and 8 bases lay between the germline ends. The CDR3 covers 14 residues. CDR3 nucleotide sequence: TGTGCCAGCAGCTTTGGCGTGGGCAATCAGCCCCAGCATTTT. It yields the protein CASSFGVGNQPQHF. Full variable domain (rest looked up from reference TRBV5-4 and TRBJ1-5): ETGVTQSPTHLIKTRGQQVTLRCSSQSGHNTVSWYQQALGQGPQFIFQYYREEENGRGNFPPRFSGLQFPNYSSELNVNALELDDSALYLCASSFGVGNQPQHFGDGTRLSIL.

Worth noting for this clone: The junction and the germline gene differ at one end; a read error may be behind it. This chain joins TRBV7-2 and TRBJ2-1; tentatively, D is TRBD2 (6 bases). The germline V gene has CDR1 SGHTA and CDR2 FQGNSA. This CDR3 region has 14 residues. The CDR3 DNA follows: TGTGCCAGCTCGCGGGATCCCTCCCACAATGAGCAGTTCTTC. Translation: CASSRDPSHNEQFF.

This rearrangement joins TRBV5-1 to TRBJ2-5; D is perhaps TRBD1 or TRBD2 (5 bases each). Looked up from germline, CDR1 is SGHRS and CDR2 is YFSETQ. V was clipped by 4 bases and J by 5 bases, with 12 bases between them. The CDR3 is made up of 13 amino acids. CDR3 coding DNA: TGCGCCAGCAGCCCTGGGGGAAGGGAGACCCAGTACTTC. Translation: CASSPGGRETQYF. Drawing the rest from reference TRBV5-1 and TRBJ2-5, the complete variable domain is KAGVTQTPRYLIKTRGQQVTLSCSPISGHRSVSWYQQTPGQGLQFLFEYFSETQRNKGNFPGRFSGRQFSNSRSEMNVSTLELGDSALYLCASSPGGRETQYFGPGTRLLVL.

This chain links TRBV29-1 with TRBJ2-7, with D possibly being TRBD2 (6 bases). The CDR3 has 14 amino acids. The germline V gene has CDR1 SQVTM and CDR2 ANQGSEA. V was shortened by 1 base and J by 4 bases, with 14 bases between the two germline ends. CDR3 nucleotides: TGCAGCGTTGAAGGTATCGGGACTTCTTACGAGCAGTACTTC. Its translation is CSVEGIGTSYEQYF.

This chain joins TRBV5-1 and TRBJ1-1; D may be TRBD1 (5 bases). With 4 bases removed from V and 10 bases from J, the gap between germline ends came to 14 bases. The CDR3 covers 12 residues. The germline V gene has CDR1 SGHRS and CDR2 YFSETQ. The CDR3 DNA sequence: TGCGCCAGCAGCCGGGCCCCAGACAGAGCTTTCTTT. Amino acids: CASSRAPDRAFF.

V usage is TRBV10-3 and J usage is TRBJ2-7, with D maybe TRBD2 (6 bases). V lost 6 bases and J lost 0, with 12 bases in between. Germline V lookup: CDR1 ENHRY, CDR2 SYGVKD. The CDR3 consists of 14 residues. CDR3 residues: CAISPGLSSYEQYF. The CDR3 coding sequence is TGTGCCATCAGCCCGGGACTCAGCTCCTACGAGCAGTACTTC.

The chain joins TRBV7-8 to TRBJ2-1; the match to TRBD2 covers 8 bases. Germline V gene sequence: CDR1 SGHVS, CDR2 FQNEAQ. This CDR3 spans 13 amino acids. Germline trimming cut 6 bases from V and 6 bases from J; bases unmatched to any gene: 4. The CDR3, as DNA: TGTGCCAGCAGAAAACGGGGGGGCAATGAGCAGTTCTTC. Its protein is CASRKRGGNEQFF.

The genes are TRBV6-5 and TRBJ1-1, with D possibly TRBD1 on 5 matching bases. The CDR3 contains 15 residues. Germline assignment: CDR1 MNHEY and CDR2 SVGAGI. V lost 8 bases to trimming and J lost 4 bases, with 20 bases between them. For the CDR3, the DNA is TGTGCCAGCCGGGGGACGGGAGGATATCCCACTGAAGCTTTCTTT. Translation gives CASRGTGGYPTEAFF.

Regarding this clone: Its ends do not fully match the called genes, so a read error is possible. This rearrangement joins TRBV28 to TRBJ2-3; TRBD1 aligns across 8 bases. The CDR3 totals 13 residues. CDR1 and CDR2 (germline): MDHEN, SYDVKM. CDR3 loop: CASSKTGTGTQYF. CDR3 DNA sequence: TGTGCCAGCAGCAAAACCGGGACAGGTACGCAGTATTTT.

In this sample, this clone turned up once. The chain couples TRBV5-1 to TRBJ2-4, with TRBD2 matching over 13 bases. V lost 0 bases to trimming and J lost 9 bases; unmatched junction nucleotides: 0. The germline V gene has CDR1 SGHRS and CDR2 YFSETQ. The CDR3 loop spans 14 amino acids. In DNA form, the CDR3 reads TGCGCCAGCAGCTTGGGGACTAGCGGGAGCATTCAGTACTTC. Translating it yields CASSLGTSGSIQYF.

This rearrangement joins TRBV19 to TRBJ1-5; D gene uncertain. The CDR3 length is 15 residues. V lost 3 bases and J 5 bases, leaving 14 bases between the germline ends. Germline V gives CDR1 LNHDA, CDR2 SQIVND (reference sequence). In DNA, the CDR3 is TGTGCCAGTAGTATTTGGCGGGCAGGAGATCAGCCCCAGCATTTT. This codes for CASSIWRAGDQPQHF.

V gene TRBV5-4 combines with J gene TRBJ1-2; TRBD1 aligns across 9 bases. The CDR3 is 15 amino acids. Germline values: CDR1 SGHNT, CDR2 YYREEE (reference sequence). The V and J ends lost 3 bases and 8 bases, in that order; junction bases with no gene match: 11. CDR3 sequence (DNA): TGTGCCAGCAGCTCGGGACAGGGAGGAATTGGGGGCTACACCTTC. It translates to CASSSGQGGIGGYTF.

Worth noting for this clone: In the same sample, other DNA sequences code for this CDR3. V and J are TRBV28 and TRBJ1-1; weak D call: TRBD1 (5 bases). The CDR3 length is 13 residues. CDR1 and CDR2 from the germline V gene are MDHEN and SYDVKM. The ends were cut back, 3 bases at V and 4 bases at J, with 9 bases in the middle. The CDR3 is CASSLGGSTEAFF. The CDR3 coding sequence is TGTGCCAGCAGTTTGGGGGGGAGCACTGAAGCTTTCTTT. Full variable domain (remainder filled in from reference TRBV28 and TRBJ1-1): DVKVTQSSRYLVKRTGEKVFLECVQDMDHENMFWYRQDPGLGLRLIYFSYDVKMKEKGDIPEGYSVSREKKERFSLILESASTNQTSMYLCASSLGGSTEAFFGQGTRLTVV.

This chain uses TRBV5-1 with TRBJ1-3; D may be TRBD1 (6 bases). There are 16 residues in the CDR3. With 2 bases removed from V and 4 bases from J, the gap between germline ends came to 16 bases. The germline V gene encodes CDR1 SGHRS and CDR2 YFSETQ. CDR3 sequence reads: CASSLNRVTGGNTIYF. The CDR3, as DNA: TGCGCCAGCAGCTTAAACAGGGTGACGGGCGGAAACACCATATATTTT.

V and J are TRBV6-1 and TRBJ2-5; no firm D call. V dropped 4 bases and J dropped 1 base, with 7 bases sitting between them. The germline CDR1 and CDR2 sequences are MNHNS and SASEGT. The CDR3 spans 13 residues. The CDR3 spells CASSVNGQETQYF. CDR3 DNA: TGTGCCAGCAGTGTGAACGGCCAAGAGACCCAGTACTTC.

The chain employs TRBV6-1 and TRBJ2-1; D ambiguous. Trimming shortened V by 10 bases and J by 7 bases, and 20 bases separated the two germline ends. This CDR3 region has 14 residues. Germline CDR1 MNHNS, CDR2 SASEGT. DNA for the CDR3: TGTGCCATTGTGGCGCGGAGTAAGGGTAATGAGCAGTTCTTC. Translation gives CAIVARSKGNEQFF.

This clone came up once. Here the CDR3 reads CASSTGSGLAGVADTQYF. Written as DNA, the CDR3 is TGCGCCAGCAGCACAGGGTCGGGACTAGCGGGAGTCGCAGATACGCAGTATTTT. The V and J genes are TRBV5-1 and TRBJ2-3, with TRBD2 identical over 14 bases. V was pared by 4 bases and J by 4 bases, with 11 bases of the junction left unmatched. CDR1 is SGHRS, CDR2 YFSETQ, per germline. The CDR3 has 18 residues.

This chain uses TRBV29-1 with TRBJ2-1; 11 bases are shared with TRBD2. This CDR3 is 17 amino acids long. Trimming cost V 4 bases and J 8 bases; bases outside gene matches: 16. Germline values: CDR1 SQVTM, CDR2 ANQGSEA. This CDR3 reads CSVVPLLSGRGRDEQFF. As DNA, the CDR3 is TGCAGCGTTGTACCCTTACTTAGCGGGAGGGGGAGGGATGAGCAGTTCTTC.

The chain carries TRBV6-1 and TRBJ1-5; D is ambiguous. The CDR3 has 13 amino acids. Germline CDR1 is MNHNS and CDR2 is SASEGT. The V end was cut by 6 bases, the J end by 7 bases, with 13 bases between. The CDR3 DNA follows: TGTGCCAGCAGGTTCTCCTTGGACCAGCCCCAGCATTTT. It specifies CASRFSLDQPQHF.

About this clone itself: This sample includes further DNA sequences coding for the same CDR3. The chain recombines TRBV5-1 with TRBJ2-3; 7 bases are a match to TRBD1. The germline V gene has CDR1 SGHRS and CDR2 YFSETQ. The CDR3 is 13 amino acids. Unmatched junction bases numbered 2, after V lost 7 bases and J lost 0 bases. The CDR3 DNA reads as TGCGCCAGCCGACAGGGTAGCACAGATACGCAGTATTTT. Translation: CASRQGSTDTQYF.

V usage is TRBV28 and J usage is TRBJ2-5, with a weak D call TRBD2 (6 bases). The CDR3 sequence is 12 residues long. Germline V gene sequence: CDR1 MDHEN, CDR2 SYDVKM. V was trimmed by 2 bases and J by 10 bases, leaving 11 bases between them. The CDR3, as DNA: TGTGCCAGCAGTTTAAGCCGGAGGGACCAGTACTTC. As protein: CASSLSRRDQYF. Full variable domain (outside the CDR3, taken from reference TRBV28 and TRBJ2-5): DVKVTQSSRYLVKRTGEKVFLECVQDMDHENMFWYRQDPGLGLRLIYFSYDVKMKEKGDIPEGYSVSREKKERFSLILESASTNQTSMYLCASSLSRRDQYFGPGTRLLVL.

This chain connects TRBV9 to TRBJ2-3, with D tentatively TRBD2 (5 bases). Trimming stripped 1 base from V and 4 bases from J, with 10 bases between. The CDR3 has 14 amino acids. Germline V lookup: CDR1 SGDLS, CDR2 YYNGEE. CDR3: CASSVFSGADTQYF. DNA of the CDR3: TGTGCCAGCAGCGTATTCTCCGGGGCAGATACGCAGTATTTT.